Listed here are 18 T cell receptor beta chains from one sample, sequenced in a study of control samples from healthy donors and cancer patients. Sequenced by immunoSEQ multiplex PCR; TCRdb stores in-frame clones only, minus some. The sample consists of around 150,000 clones, just over 85% of them appearing once. The sample was blood. The receptors stem from a man aged 18 to 30 in good health.

The V and J genes are TRBV7-6 and TRBJ2-5; either TRBD1 or TRBD2 may supply D (5 bases each). From germline, CDR1 is SGHVS and CDR2 FNYEAQ. The V end was cut by 3 bases, the J end by 3 bases, with 20 bases between. The CDR3 has 17 residues. This chain's CDR3 is CASSFWGRDQQKETQYF. For the CDR3, the DNA is TGTGCCAGCAGCTTTTGGGGCCGGGACCAGCAAAAAGAGACCCAGTACTTC.

The V gene is TRBV6-5, the J gene TRBJ2-7; TRBD2 matches at 7 bases. V dropped 0 bases and J dropped 3; count of bases not matched to a gene: 8. There are 16 residues in the CDR3. Germline loops: CDR1 MNHEY, CDR2 SVGAGI. The CDR3 here is CASSYSWGAGNYEQYF. As DNA, the CDR3 is TGTGCCAGCAGTTACTCGTGGGGAGCGGGGAACTACGAGCAGTACTTC.

The genes are TRBV7-2 and TRBJ1-5; TRBD1 aligns across 7 bases. The CDR3 extends over 16 amino acids. Germline trimming cut 4 bases from V and 0 bases from J; bases unmatched to any gene: 6. Germline V gives CDR1 SGHTA, CDR2 FQGNSA. This CDR3 is CASSSGQRDSNQPQHF. DNA of the CDR3: TGTGCCAGCAGCTCGGGACAGAGAGATAGCAATCAGCCCCAGCATTTT.

The chain combines TRBV19 with TRBJ1-4; D uncertain. CDR3 length equals 12 residues. Trimming shortened V by 5 bases and J by 7 bases, and 8 bases separated the two germline ends. Germline CDR1 reads LNHDA; CDR2 reads SQIVND (reference sequence). The CDR3 nucleotides read TGTGCCAGTAGTCCCGACCGTGAAAAACTGTTTTTT. It codes for CASSPDREKLFF. The entire variable domain, with the rest obtained from reference TRBV19 and TRBJ1-4, is as follows: DGGITQSPKYLFRKEGQNVTLSCEQNLNHDAMYWYRQDPGQGLRLIYYSQIVNDFQKGDIAEGYSVSREKKESFPLTVTSAQKNPTAFYLCASSPDREKLFFGSGTQLSVL.

The genes are TRBV5-1 and TRBJ2-1; D is unresolved. Germline assignment: CDR1 SGHRS and CDR2 YFSETQ. V lost 0 bases, J lost 6 bases, and 10 bases lay in between. The CDR3 is made up of 14 amino acids. CDR3: CASSLVDVGNEQFF. CDR3 DNA sequence: TGCGCCAGCAGCTTGGTCGACGTGGGCAATGAGCAGTTCTTC.

The chain is built from TRBV5-1 and TRBJ1-3; 7 bases are shared with TRBD1. CDR3 length: 15 amino acids. The germline gives CDR1 SGHRS, CDR2 YFSETQ. V lost 0 bases and J lost 3; bases outside the gene matches: 3. The chain's CDR3 is CASSLGGGDGNTIYF. The CDR3 nucleotides read TGCGCCAGCAGCTTGGGAGGGGGCGATGGAAACACCATATATTTT.

V is TRBV7-2 and J is TRBJ2-5; 12 positions match TRBD1. This CDR3 contains 16 residues. The germline gives CDR1 SGHTA, CDR2 FQGNSA. After removal of 2 bases from V and 4 bases from J, the junction contained 5 bases not matched to a gene. The CDR3 region is CASSLWGQGASETQYF. The CDR3 DNA is TGTGCCAGCAGCTTATGGGGACAGGGGGCATCAGAGACCCAGTACTTC.

In this sample, this clone turned up a few times. The V and J genes are TRBV5-1 and TRBJ1-1, with 12 bases fitting TRBD1. The length of the CDR3 is 18 residues. Losses at the gene ends were 0 bases for V and 4 bases for J; bases not matched to a gene: 10. Looked up from germline, CDR1 is SGHRS and CDR2 is YFSETQ. Written as DNA, the CDR3 is TGCGCCAGCAGCTTGGAAGGGACAGGGGGCCCTGATGGCACTGAAGCTTTCTTT. It yields the protein CASSLEGTGGPDGTEAFF.

With respect to this clone: This sample also contains other DNA sequences that code for the same CDR3. This chain connects TRBV5-1 to TRBJ2-3; TRBD2 aligns across 11 bases. CDR1 SGHRS and CDR2 YFSETQ come from the germline V gene. V lost 0 bases, J lost 3 bases, and 3 bases stayed unmatched. The CDR3 totals 16 residues. The CDR3 loop is CASSLGLAGSTDTQYF. CDR3 sequence (DNA): TGCGCCAGCAGCTTGGGACTAGCGGGGTCGACAGATACGCAGTATTTT.

This clone was observed a single time. The gene calls are TRBV5-1 and TRBJ2-3, with D maybe TRBD2 (6 bases). Germline loops: CDR1 SGHRS, CDR2 YFSETQ. The V gene lost 0 bases and the J gene lost 2 bases, with 10 bases spanning the gap. CDR3 length: 15 residues. The CDR3 loop is CASSLGSGFTDTQYF. In DNA, the CDR3 is TGCGCCAGCAGCTTGGGTAGCGGATTCACAGATACGCAGTATTTT.

The V gene is TRBV28, the J gene TRBJ2-5; possibly TRBD1 for D (5 bases). V lost 4 bases and J lost 2, with 14 bases in between. The CDR3 loop spans 15 amino acids. Germline V lookup: CDR1 MDHEN, CDR2 SYDVKM. CDR3 sequence: CASSSYRAGQETQYF. CDR3 bases: TGTGCCAGCAGTTCCTACCGGGCAGGGCAAGAGACCCAGTACTTC.

This clone occurred once. The CDR3 spells CASSTRAGLADTYQETQYF. In DNA, the CDR3 is TGTGCCAGCAGTACTAGAGCGGGACTAGCGGATACGTACCAAGAGACCCAGTACTTC. The chain is built from TRBV6-2 or TRBV6-3 and TRBJ2-5, with 11 bases aligning to TRBD2. In germline, CDR1 is MNHEY, CDR2 SVGEGT. The CDR3 spans 19 residues. The V segment lost 5 bases and the J segment 0 bases; nucleotides outside the gene matches: 14.

The sample holds a few counts of this clone. The chain links TRBV7-9 to TRBJ1-5; D is ambiguous. The CDR3 loop spans 16 amino acids. Trimming removed 7 bases from V and 3 bases from J, with 19 bases in between. Germline V gene data show CDR1 as SEHNR and CDR2 as FQNEAQ (reference sequence). CDR3 sequence reads: CASNLGEGSINQPQHF. The CDR3 region has the DNA TGTGCCAGCAACCTAGGAGAAGGGTCAATCAATCAGCCCCAGCATTTT.

The chain is built from TRBV18 and TRBJ1-1; no definite D call. The germline V and J ends were trimmed by 6 bases and 0 bases, with 8 bases remaining between them. The CDR3 runs to 13 residues. Germline V gene sequence: CDR1 KGHSH, CDR2 LQKENI. This CDR3 reads CASSTPMNTEAFF. CDR3 in DNA: TGTGCCAGCTCTACTCCTATGAACACTGAAGCTTTCTTT.

This rearrangement joins TRBV27 to TRBJ2-7; D uncertain. Germline CDR1 MNHEY, CDR2 SMNVEV (reference sequence). This CDR3 region has 13 residues. The V gene lost 5 bases and the J gene lost 4 bases, with 12 bases spanning the gap. CDR3 sequence (DNA): TGTGCCAGCAGTCCCATCCTCGCTTACGAGCAGTACTTC. Translating gives CASSPILAYEQYF.

This chain joins TRBV25-1 and TRBJ2-1; 9 bases line up with TRBD1. Unmatched junction bases numbered 3, after V lost 4 bases and J lost 5 bases. The CDR3 has 14 residues. Germline loops: CDR1 MGHDK, CDR2 SYGVNS. The CDR3 sequence: CASSGDRGDNEQFF. CDR3 nucleotides: TGTGCCAGCAGTGGCGACAGGGGGGACAATGAGCAGTTCTTC.

The genes are TRBV24-1 and TRBJ2-5, with D perhaps being TRBD1 or TRBD2 (5 bases each). Germline-derived CDR1 and CDR2 are KGHDR and SFDVKD. Trimming pared 5 bases from V and 4 bases from J, leaving 10 bases between. The CDR3 extends over 13 amino acids. The CDR3 here is CATSAPGRETQYF. DNA for the CDR3: TGTGCCACCAGTGCCCCAGGGAGAGAGACCCAGTACTTC.

The chain recombines TRBV7-2 with TRBJ1-2; D not certain. In germline, CDR1 is SGHTA, CDR2 FQGNSA. Trimming stripped 5 bases from V and 8 bases from J, with 18 bases between. The CDR3 consists of 14 residues. Here the CDR3 DNA reads TGTGCCAGCAGCCCCCGGCAGGCCCTTGGGGGCTACACCTTC. Translation gives CASSPRQALGGYTF.